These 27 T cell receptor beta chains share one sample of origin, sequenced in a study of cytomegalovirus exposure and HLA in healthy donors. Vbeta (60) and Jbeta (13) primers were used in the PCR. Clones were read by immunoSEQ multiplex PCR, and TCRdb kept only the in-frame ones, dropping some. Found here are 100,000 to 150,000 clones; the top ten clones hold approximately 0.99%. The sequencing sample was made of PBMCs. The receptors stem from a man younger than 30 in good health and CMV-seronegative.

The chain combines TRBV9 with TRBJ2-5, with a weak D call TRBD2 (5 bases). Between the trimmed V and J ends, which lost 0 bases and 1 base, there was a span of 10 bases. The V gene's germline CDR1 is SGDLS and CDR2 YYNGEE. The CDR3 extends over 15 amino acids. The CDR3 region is CASSVGLARQETQYF. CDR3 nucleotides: TGTGCCAGCAGCGTAGGCCTAGCCCGCCAAGAGACCCAGTACTTC.

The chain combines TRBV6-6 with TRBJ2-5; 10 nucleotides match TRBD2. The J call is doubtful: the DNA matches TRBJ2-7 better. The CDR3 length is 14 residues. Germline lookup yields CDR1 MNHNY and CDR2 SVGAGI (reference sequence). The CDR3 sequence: CASSFSGGYYEQYF. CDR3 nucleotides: TGTGCCAGCAGTTTTAGCGGGGGGTACTACGAGCAGTACTTC.

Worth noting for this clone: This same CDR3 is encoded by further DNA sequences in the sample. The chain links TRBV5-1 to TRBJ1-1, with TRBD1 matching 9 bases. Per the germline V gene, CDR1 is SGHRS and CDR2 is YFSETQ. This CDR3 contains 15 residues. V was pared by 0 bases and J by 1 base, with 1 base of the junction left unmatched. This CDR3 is CASSLAGQGNTEAFF. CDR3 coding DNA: TGCGCCAGCAGCTTGGCGGGACAGGGGAACACTGAAGCTTTCTTT.

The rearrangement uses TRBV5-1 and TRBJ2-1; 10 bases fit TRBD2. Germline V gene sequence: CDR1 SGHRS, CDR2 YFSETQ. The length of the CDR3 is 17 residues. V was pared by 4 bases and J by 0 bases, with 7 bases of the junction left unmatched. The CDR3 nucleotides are TGCGCCAGCAGCCACGGACTAGCGGATAACTCCTACAATGAGCAGTTCTTC. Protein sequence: CASSHGLADNSYNEQFF. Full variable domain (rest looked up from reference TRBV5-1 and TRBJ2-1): KAGVTQTPRYLIKTRGQQVTLSCSPISGHRSVSWYQQTPGQGLQFLFEYFSETQRNKGNFPGRFSGRQFSNSRSEMNVSTLELGDSALYLCASSHGLADNSYNEQFFGPGTRLTVL.

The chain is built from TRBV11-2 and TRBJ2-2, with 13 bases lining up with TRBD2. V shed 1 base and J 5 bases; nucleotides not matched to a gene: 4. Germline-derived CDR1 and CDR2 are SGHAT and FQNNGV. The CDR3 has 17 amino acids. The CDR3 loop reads CASSLGTSGGRTGELFF. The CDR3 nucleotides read TGTGCCAGCAGCTTAGGGACTAGCGGGGGTCGAACCGGGGAGCTGTTTTTT.

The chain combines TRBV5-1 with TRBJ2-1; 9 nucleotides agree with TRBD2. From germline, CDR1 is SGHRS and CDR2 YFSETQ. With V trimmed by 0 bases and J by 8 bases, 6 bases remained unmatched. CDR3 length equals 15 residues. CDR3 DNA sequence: TGCGCCAGCAGCTTGGTCGCGGGAGGGAACGATGAGCAGTTCTTC. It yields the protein CASSLVAGGNDEQFF.

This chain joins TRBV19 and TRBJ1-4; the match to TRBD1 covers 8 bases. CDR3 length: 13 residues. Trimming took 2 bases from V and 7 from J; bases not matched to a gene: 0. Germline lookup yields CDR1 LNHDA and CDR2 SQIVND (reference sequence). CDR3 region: CASSITGGEKLFF. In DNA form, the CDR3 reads TGTGCCAGTAGTATAACAGGGGGTGAAAAACTGTTTTTT.

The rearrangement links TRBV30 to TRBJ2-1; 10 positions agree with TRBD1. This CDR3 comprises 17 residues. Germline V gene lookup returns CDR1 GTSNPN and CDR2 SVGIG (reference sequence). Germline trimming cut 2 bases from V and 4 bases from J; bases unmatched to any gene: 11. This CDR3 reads CAWSLISMGQGYNEQFF. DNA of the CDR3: TGTGCCTGGAGTCTTATAAGTATGGGACAGGGGTACAATGAGCAGTTCTTC.

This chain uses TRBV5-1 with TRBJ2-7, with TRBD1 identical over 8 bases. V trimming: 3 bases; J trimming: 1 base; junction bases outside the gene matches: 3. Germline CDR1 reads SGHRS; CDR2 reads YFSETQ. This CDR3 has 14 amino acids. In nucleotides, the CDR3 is TGCGCCAGCAGCTCGGACAGGGCATCCTACGAGCAGTACTTC. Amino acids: CASSSDRASYEQYF.

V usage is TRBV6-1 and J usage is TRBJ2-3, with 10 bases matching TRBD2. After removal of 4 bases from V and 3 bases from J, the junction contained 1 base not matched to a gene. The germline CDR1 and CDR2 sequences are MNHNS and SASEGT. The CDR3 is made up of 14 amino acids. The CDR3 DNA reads TGTGCCAGCAGTGTGACTAGCGGGACAGATACGCAGTATTTT. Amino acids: CASSVTSGTDTQYF.

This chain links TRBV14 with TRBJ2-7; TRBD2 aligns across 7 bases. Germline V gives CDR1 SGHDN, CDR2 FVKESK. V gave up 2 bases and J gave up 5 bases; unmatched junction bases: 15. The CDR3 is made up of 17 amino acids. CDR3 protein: CASSQFPGGSAPNEQYF. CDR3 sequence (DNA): TGTGCCAGCAGCCAATTCCCGGGAGGTTCTGCCCCAAACGAGCAGTACTTC.

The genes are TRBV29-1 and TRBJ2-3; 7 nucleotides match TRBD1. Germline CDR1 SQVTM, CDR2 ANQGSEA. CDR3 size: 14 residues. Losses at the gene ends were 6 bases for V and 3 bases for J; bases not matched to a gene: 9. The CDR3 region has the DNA TGCAGCGTGGACAGGATGAGGCGAACAGATACGCAGTATTTT. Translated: CSVDRMRRTDTQYF.

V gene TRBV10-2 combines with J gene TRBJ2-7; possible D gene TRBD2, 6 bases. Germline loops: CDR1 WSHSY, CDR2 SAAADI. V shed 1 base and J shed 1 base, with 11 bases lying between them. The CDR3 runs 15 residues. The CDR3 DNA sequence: TGCGCCAGCAGTGAGTGGGATCGGGGGTCCTACGAGCAGTACTTC. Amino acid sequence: CASSEWDRGSYEQYF.

The CDR3 reads CSVEAGTGRYGYTF. Here the CDR3 DNA reads TGCAGCGTTGAGGCCGGGACAGGGCGCTATGGCTACACCTTC. The chain carries TRBV29-1 and TRBJ1-2; 9 bases map to TRBD1. The J segment lost 4 bases and the V segment lost 3 bases, leaving 6 bases of the junction unmatched. Germline V CDR1 and CDR2: SQVTM, ANQGSEA. The CDR3 runs to 14 residues.

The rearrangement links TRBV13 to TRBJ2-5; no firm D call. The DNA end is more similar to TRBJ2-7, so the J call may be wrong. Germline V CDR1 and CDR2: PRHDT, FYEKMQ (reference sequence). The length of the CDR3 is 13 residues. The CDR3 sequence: CASSLGQYYEQYF. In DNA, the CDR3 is TGTGCCAGCAGCTTAGGGCAATACTACGAGCAGTACTTC.

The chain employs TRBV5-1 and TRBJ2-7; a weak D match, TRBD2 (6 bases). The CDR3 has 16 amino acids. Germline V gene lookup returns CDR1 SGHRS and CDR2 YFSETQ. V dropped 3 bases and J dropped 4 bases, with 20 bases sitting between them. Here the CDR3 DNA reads TGCGCCAGCAGCTCCACGGGACTTACACCTGAGTACGAGCAGTACTTC. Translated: CASSSTGLTPEYEQYF.

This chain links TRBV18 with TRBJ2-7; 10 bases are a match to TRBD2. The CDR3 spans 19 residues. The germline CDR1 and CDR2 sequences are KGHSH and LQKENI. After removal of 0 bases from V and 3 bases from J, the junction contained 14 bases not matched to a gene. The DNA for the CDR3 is TGTGCCAGCTCACCACCTACTAGCGGGGAGACGCCGAAACTCTACGAGCAGTACTTC. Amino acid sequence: CASSPPTSGETPKLYEQYF.

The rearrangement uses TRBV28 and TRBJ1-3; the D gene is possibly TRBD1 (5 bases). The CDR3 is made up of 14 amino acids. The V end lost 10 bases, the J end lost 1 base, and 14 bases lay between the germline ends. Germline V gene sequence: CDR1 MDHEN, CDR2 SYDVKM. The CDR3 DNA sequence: TGTGCCACCGGGGGACCACCATCTGGAAACACCATATATTTT. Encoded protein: CATGGPPSGNTIYF.

Here the CDR3 DNA reads TGCAGCGTTGAGGCAGGGACAGGGGGCAATCAGCCCCAGCATTTT. This codes for CSVEAGTGGNQPQHF. The rearrangement joins TRBV29-1 to TRBJ1-5, with 10 bases identical to TRBD1. After removal of 3 bases from V and 2 bases from J, the junction contained 4 bases not matched to a gene. This CDR3 spans 15 amino acids. Germline-derived CDR1 and CDR2 are SQVTM and ANQGSEA.

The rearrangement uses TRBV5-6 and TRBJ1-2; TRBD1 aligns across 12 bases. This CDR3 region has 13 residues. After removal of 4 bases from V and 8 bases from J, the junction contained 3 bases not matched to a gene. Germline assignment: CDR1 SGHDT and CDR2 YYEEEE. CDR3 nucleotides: TGTGCCAGCAGCCGGGACAGGGGGCAAGGCTACACCTTC. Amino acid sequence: CASSRDRGQGYTF.

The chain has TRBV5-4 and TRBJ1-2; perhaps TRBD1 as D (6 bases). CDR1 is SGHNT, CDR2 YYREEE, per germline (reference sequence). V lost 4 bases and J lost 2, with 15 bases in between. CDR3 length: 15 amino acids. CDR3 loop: CASSTPQGSNYGYTF. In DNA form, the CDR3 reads TGTGCCAGCAGCACTCCACAGGGTTCAAACTATGGCTACACCTTC.

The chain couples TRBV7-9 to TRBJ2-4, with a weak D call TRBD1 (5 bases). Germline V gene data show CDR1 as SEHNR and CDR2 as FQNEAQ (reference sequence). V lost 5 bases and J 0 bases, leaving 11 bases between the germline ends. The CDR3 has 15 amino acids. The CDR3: CASSPRQIAKNIQYF. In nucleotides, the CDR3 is TGTGCCAGCAGCCCTAGACAGATAGCCAAAAACATTCAGTACTTC.

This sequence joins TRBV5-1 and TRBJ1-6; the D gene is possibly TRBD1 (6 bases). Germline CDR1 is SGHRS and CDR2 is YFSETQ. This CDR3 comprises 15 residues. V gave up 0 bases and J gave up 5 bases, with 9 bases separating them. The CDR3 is CASSLGQGNNSPLHF. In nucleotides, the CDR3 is TGCGCCAGCAGCTTGGGCCAGGGGAATAATTCACCCCTCCACTTT.

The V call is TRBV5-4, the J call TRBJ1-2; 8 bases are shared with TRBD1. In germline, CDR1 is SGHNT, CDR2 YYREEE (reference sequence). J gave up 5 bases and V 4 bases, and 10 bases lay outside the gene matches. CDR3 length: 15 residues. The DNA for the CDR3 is TGTGCCAGCAGCCCAGCTACAGGGGGGCCTTATGGCTACACCTTC. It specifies CASSPATGGPYGYTF.

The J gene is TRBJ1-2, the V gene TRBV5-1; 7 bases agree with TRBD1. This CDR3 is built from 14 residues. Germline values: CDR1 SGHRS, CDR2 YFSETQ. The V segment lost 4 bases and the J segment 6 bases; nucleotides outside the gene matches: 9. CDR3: CASSPRTGFDGYTF. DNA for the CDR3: TGCGCCAGCAGCCCTCGGACAGGCTTCGATGGCTACACCTTC.

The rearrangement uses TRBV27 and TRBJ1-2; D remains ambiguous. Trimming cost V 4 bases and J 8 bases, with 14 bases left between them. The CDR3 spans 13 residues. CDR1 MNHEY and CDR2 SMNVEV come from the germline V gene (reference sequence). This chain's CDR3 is CASSSREARGYTF. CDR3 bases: TGTGCCAGCAGTTCAAGAGAGGCGAGGGGCTACACCTTC.

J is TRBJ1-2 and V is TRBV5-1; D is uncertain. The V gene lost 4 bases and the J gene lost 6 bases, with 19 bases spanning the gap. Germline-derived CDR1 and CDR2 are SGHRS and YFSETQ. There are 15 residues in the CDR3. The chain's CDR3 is CASSPDGLLENGYTF. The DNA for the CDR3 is TGCGCCAGCAGCCCCGATGGACTCCTAGAGAATGGCTACACCTTC. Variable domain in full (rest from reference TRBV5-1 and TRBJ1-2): KAGVTQTPRYLIKTRGQQVTLSCSPISGHRSVSWYQQTPGQGLQFLFEYFSETQRNKGNFPGRFSGRQFSNSRSEMNVSTLELGDSALYLCASSPDGLLENGYTFGSGTRLTVV.